This T cell receptor beta chain appears in the sequencing data of a study of persistence of HIV-infected CD4 T cells. Study-wide context: CD4+ T cells responding to CMV or HIV-1 Gag were isolated. Blood samples, up to about 200 mL, came from multiple time points, except two leukapheresis donors sampled once.

General study points: TCR oligoclonality correlated with proviral oligoclonality in the same sorted populations.

The libraries were made with immunoSEQ version 4 in survey mode. Template was genomic DNA at roughly 9.3 ng/uL, with up to 1 ug used per sample. Assay: immunoSEQ multiplex PCR; the TCRdb copy retains only in-frame clones and omits some. The sample includes approximately 27,000 clones, around four fifths of them seen just once. The germline V and J ends were trimmed by 0 bases and 1 base, with 7 bases remaining between them. The CDR3 spans 15 residues. The germline V gene encodes CDR1 SGHVS and CDR2 FQNEAQ. Lysates of CMV-infected fibroblasts at around 10 ug/mL stimulated these cells. CD40L-negative CD69-negative CD45RO-high memory CD4+ T cells were sorted as populations depleted of antigen-responding cells. On this clone: What it binds is unknown.

J is TRBJ1-5 and V is TRBV7-8, with D possibly matching TRBD1 (5 bases). This TCR was sampled from an adult woman with HIV who was CMV-seropositive. The sample consisted of CD4+ T cells sorted from PBMCs after approximately 19-hour stimulation, taken from a patient who received antiretroviral therapy. The CDR3 is CASSLAGVSNQPQHF. The DNA of the CDR3 is TGTGCCAGCAGCTTAGCAGGGGTGAGCAATCAGCCCCAGCATTTT.